The 8 T cell receptor beta chains presented below share a single source sample, sequenced in a study of naive and memory T cell subsets. The treatment was: skin biopsy from PPD injection site in Mantoux-positive individual. An oligonucleotide containing a UMI was ligated to the 3' end of TCR cDNA. Amplification of ligated cDNA took four PCR rounds with SP2 and nested alpha and beta constant primers. Each CDR3 protein gets one entry after TCRdb re-called the UMI-ligation and nested PCR reads with MiXCR. This repertoire shows tens of thousands of distinct CDR3 sequences, approximately 10% found once; its top ten account for about 4%. Specimen: skin, collected from a tuberculin skin test site. The source is an adult in good health.

This clonotype appeared a few times. The CDR3 DNA sequence: TGTGCCTGGAGTGTGACTAACTCCTACAATGAGCAGTTCTTC. Translating gives CAWSVTNSYNEQFF. V and J are TRBV30 and TRBJ2-1, with D possibly matching TRBD2 (5 bases). Trimming took off 0 bases at V and 0 bases at J, with 6 bases between the two ends. Germline assignment: CDR1 GTSNPN and CDR2 SVGIG (reference sequence). CDR3 length equals 14 residues.

This clonotype has only a few counts. V is TRBV20-1 and J is TRBJ2-7, with a possible D match to TRBD2 (5 bases). V lost 3 bases and J lost 0, with 12 bases in between. Germline V gives CDR1 DFQATT, CDR2 SNEGSKA (reference sequence). The CDR3 totals 14 residues. The DNA for the CDR3 is TGCAGTGCTAGTGGCGGGCGCCTCTCCTACGAGCAGTACTTC. The encoded protein is CSASGGRLSYEQYF.

This clonotype has at least ten counts. J is TRBJ1-1 and V is TRBV10-2; maybe TRBD1 (6 bases). The CDR3 totals 13 residues. CDR1 and CDR2 from the germline V gene are WSHSY and SAAADI. Trimming shortened V by 7 bases and J by 4 bases, and 13 bases separated the two germline ends. CDR3 nucleotides: TGCGCCAGCACTGACCCCAGGGGCACTGAAGCTTTCTTT. Protein product: CASTDPRGTEAFF.

This clonotype was observed a few times. The chain recombines TRBV20-1 with TRBJ1-2; no clear D gene. Germline CDR1 is DFQATT and CDR2 is SNEGSKA (reference sequence). The CDR3 consists of 12 residues. The ends were cut back, 3 bases at V and 3 bases at J, with 8 bases in the middle. The chain's CDR3 is CSASSTDYGYTF. The CDR3 region has the DNA TGCAGTGCTAGTTCGACGGACTATGGCTACACCTTC.

This clonotype showed up many times. This rearrangement joins TRBV29-1 to TRBJ2-1; 9 bases line up with TRBD2. Germline CDR1 and CDR2: SQVTM and ANQGSEA. V gave up 3 bases and J gave up 6 bases; unmatched junction bases: 9. CDR3 length: 15 residues. The CDR3 region is CSVEVHSGSLNEQFF. The CDR3 nucleotides read TGCAGCGTTGAGGTTCATAGCGGGAGCCTCAATGAGCAGTTCTTC.

This clonotype occurred many times. The V and J genes are TRBV18 and TRBJ2-6, with D possibly TRBD2 on 6 matching bases. The CDR3 length is 18 residues. In germline, CDR1 is KGHSH, CDR2 LQKENI. The ends were cut back, 2 bases at V and 0 bases at J, with 14 bases in the middle. The CDR3 region is CASSPSAGMSSGANVLTF. CDR3 in DNA: TGTGCCAGCTCACCAAGTGCGGGGATGAGCTCTGGGGCCAACGTCCTGACTTTC.

In nucleotides, the CDR3 is TGTGCCAGCAGTTTGAGGGGGATTGAGACTAATGAAAAACTGTTTTTT. The encoded protein is CASSLRGIETNEKLFF. V gene TRBV27 combines with J gene TRBJ1-4; possible D gene TRBD1, 6 bases. CDR3 size: 16 residues. Germline assignment: CDR1 MNHEY and CDR2 SMNVEV (reference sequence). Deletions cut 3 bases from V and 2 bases from J, with 13 bases between.

This clonotype has at least ten counts. The rearrangement links TRBV6-5 to TRBJ2-7, with 7 bases identical to TRBD1. CDR1 is MNHEY, CDR2 SVGAGI, per germline. The CDR3 contains 14 residues. V dropped 2 bases and J dropped 5; count of bases not matched to a gene: 6. CDR3 coding DNA: TGTGCCAGCAGTTACCTGACAGGGTCAGACGAGCAGTACTTC. Its protein is CASSYLTGSDEQYF.